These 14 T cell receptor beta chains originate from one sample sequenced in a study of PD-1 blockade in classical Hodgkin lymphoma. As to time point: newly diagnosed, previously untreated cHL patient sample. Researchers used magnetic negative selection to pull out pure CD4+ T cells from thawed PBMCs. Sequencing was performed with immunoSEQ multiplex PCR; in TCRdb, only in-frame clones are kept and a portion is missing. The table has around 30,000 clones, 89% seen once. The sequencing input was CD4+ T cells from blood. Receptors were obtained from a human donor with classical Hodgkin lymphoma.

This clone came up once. CDR3 sequence reads: CASNLGTDTQYF. The CDR3 nucleotides read TGTGCCAGCAACCTAGGCACAGATACGCAGTATTTT. The rearrangement joins TRBV2 to TRBJ2-3; D remains unclear. The V and J ends lost 7 bases and 1 base respectively, with 6 bases between them. The CDR3 has 12 amino acids. The germline gives CDR1 SNHLY, CDR2 FYNNEI.

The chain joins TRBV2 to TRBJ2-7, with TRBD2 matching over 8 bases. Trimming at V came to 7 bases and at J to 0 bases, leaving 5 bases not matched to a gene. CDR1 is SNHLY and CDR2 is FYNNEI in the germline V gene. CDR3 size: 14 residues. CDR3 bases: TGTGCCAGCAAGGGACTAGGCAGCTCCTACGAGCAGTACTTC. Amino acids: CASKGLGSSYEQYF.

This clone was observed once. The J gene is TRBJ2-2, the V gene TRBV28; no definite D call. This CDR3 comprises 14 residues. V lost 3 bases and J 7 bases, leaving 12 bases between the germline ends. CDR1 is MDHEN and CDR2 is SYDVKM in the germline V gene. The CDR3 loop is CASSFSRHGGELFF. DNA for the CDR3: TGTGCCAGCAGTTTCTCACGGCATGGCGGGGAGCTGTTTTTT.

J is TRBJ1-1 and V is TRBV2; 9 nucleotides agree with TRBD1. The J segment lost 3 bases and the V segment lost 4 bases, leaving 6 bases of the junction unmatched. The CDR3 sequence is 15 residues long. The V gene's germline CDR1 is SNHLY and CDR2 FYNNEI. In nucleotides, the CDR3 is TGTGCCAGCAGTGCGTACAGGGGGCGCGACACTGAAGCTTTCTTT. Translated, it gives CASSAYRGRDTEAFF.

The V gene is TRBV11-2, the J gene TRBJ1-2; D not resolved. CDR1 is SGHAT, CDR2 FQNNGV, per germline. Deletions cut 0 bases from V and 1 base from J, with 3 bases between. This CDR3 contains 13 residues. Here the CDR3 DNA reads TGTGCCAGCAGCTTAGACCTTAACTATGGCTACACCTTC. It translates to CASSLDLNYGYTF.

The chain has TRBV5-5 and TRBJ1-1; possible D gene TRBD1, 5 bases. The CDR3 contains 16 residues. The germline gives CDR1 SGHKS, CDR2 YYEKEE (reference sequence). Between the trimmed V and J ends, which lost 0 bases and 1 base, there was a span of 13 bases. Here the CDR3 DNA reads TGTGCCAGCAGCTTGGTGGGGGGTCGAGGGAACACTGAAGCTTTCTTT. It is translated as CASSLVGGRGNTEAFF.

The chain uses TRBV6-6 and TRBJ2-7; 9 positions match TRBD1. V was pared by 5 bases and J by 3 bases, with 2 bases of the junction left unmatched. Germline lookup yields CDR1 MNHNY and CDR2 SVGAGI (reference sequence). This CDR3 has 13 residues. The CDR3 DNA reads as TGTGCCAGCAGTAGGGGACAGGGCTACGAGCAGTACTTC. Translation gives CASSRGQGYEQYF.

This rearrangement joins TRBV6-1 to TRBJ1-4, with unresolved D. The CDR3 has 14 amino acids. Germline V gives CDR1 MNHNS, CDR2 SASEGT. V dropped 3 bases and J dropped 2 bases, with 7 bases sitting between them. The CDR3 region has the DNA TGTGCCAGCAGTGACCTGCTGACTAATGAAAAACTGTTTTTT. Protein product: CASSDLLTNEKLFF.

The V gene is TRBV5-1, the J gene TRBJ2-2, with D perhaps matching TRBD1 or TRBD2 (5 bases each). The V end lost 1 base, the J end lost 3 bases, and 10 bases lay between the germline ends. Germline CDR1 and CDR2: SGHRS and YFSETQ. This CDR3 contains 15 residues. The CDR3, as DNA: TGCGCCAGCAGCTTGTACGGGGCCCACACCGGGGAGCTGTTTTTT. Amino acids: CASSLYGAHTGELFF.

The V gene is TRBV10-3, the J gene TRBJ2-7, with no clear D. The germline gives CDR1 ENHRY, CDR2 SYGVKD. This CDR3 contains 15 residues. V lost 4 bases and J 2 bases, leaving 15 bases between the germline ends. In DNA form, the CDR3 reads TGTGCCATCAGTGGGAAGGGCACCAAAGCCTACGAGCAGTACTTC. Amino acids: CAISGKGTKAYEQYF.

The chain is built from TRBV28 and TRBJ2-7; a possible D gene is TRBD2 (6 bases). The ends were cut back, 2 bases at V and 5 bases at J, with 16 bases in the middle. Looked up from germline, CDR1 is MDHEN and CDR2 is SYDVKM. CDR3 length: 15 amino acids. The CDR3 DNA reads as TGTGCCAGCAGTTTACCCGGGACTCCAGTCCACGAGCAGTACTTC. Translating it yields CASSLPGTPVHEQYF.

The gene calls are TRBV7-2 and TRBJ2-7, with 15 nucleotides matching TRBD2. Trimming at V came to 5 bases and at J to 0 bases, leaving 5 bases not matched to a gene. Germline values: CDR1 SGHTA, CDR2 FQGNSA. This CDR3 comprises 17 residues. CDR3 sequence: CASSPQGLAGGSYEQYF. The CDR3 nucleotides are TGTGCCAGCAGCCCACAGGGACTAGCGGGAGGCTCCTACGAGCAGTACTTC.

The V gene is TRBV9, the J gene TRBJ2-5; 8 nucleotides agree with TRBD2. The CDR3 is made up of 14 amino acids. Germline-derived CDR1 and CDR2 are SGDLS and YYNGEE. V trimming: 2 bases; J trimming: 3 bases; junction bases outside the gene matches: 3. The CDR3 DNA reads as TGTGCCAGCAGCGTTTCACTAGCGGAAGAGACCCAGTACTTC. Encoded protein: CASSVSLAEETQYF.

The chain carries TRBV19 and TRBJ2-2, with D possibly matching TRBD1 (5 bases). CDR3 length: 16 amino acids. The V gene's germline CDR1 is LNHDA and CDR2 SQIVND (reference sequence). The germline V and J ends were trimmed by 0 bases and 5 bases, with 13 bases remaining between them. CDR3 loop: CASSIEVGVRTGELFF. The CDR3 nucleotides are TGTGCCAGTAGTATAGAAGTAGGGGTTAGGACCGGGGAGCTGTTTTTT.